The sequence of this T cell receptor beta chain was determined in a study of T cells after yellow fever vaccination. TCRdb processed the 5' RACE reads anew with MiXCR; each CDR3 protein has one entry. Among hundreds of thousands of distinct CDR3 sequences listed, about 12% were seen once. Germline CDR1 and CDR2: DFQATT and SNEGSKA (reference sequence). The CDR3 contains 13 residues. The V end was cut by 6 bases, the J end by 7 bases, with 16 bases between. This clonotype has only a few counts. The rearrangement links TRBV20-1 to TRBJ1-5; no firm D call. Source: CD4+ T cells sorted from PBMCs, taken 15 days after the yellow fever booster vaccination. The TCR sequence derives from a man aged 18 to 30 who received the YFV17D yellow fever vaccine. This CDR3 is CSAHDPGRQPQHF. The CDR3 DNA follows: TGCAGTGCCCATGACCCCGGGAGGCAGCCCCAGCATTTT.